Described below is a single TCR beta chain sequence and its context. Generated by immunoSEQ multiplex PCR, the TCRdb table keeps only in-frame clones and is missing some. This table holds fewer than 40,000 clones, about nine tenths found once. The source of the sample is a study of T cell changes during pregnancy in multiple sclerosis. CDR3 length: 15 residues. Trimming took 4 bases from V and 0 from J, leaving 10 bases between them. Germline V CDR1 and CDR2: MNHNS, SASEGT. This material consisted of CD8+ T cells from peripheral blood mononuclear cells, taken in the first trimester of pregnancy. The clonotype originates from a female donor with multiple sclerosis, enrolled in a pregnancy study. This chain connects TRBV6-1 to TRBJ2-4; D is unclear. This CDR3 reads CASSGNVLAKNIQYF. DNA for the CDR3: TGTGCCAGCAGTGGAAACGTACTAGCCAAAAACATTCAGTACTTC.